This T cell receptor beta chain came from a study of human thymus T cells. General study findings and limits: V and J genes seemed to be used with bias in thymic and blood repertoires.

The V gene's germline CDR1 is WNHNN and CDR2 SYGVQD (reference sequence). V was cut by 4 bases and J by 1 base, with 6 bases left in between. The CDR3 is 13 amino acids. The protocol was immunoSEQ multiplex PCR, while the TCRdb copy is restricted to in-frame clones and leaves out a portion. The sample has some 44,000 clones, over 90% seen once. With respect to this clone: Its antigen is not known.

Donation came from healthy Finnish infants having corrective surgery for congenital heart defects. Half of the eight donors gave about 0.45-1 mL blood during surgery. The receptor's source is a girl less than two years old with a congenital heart defect but otherwise immunologically healthy. The chain recombines TRBV10-1 with TRBJ2-3; no firm D call. Sequencing was performed on blood. CDR3 nucleotide sequence: TGCGCCAGCAGTGTCAACTGCACAGATACGCAGTATTTT. This sequence encodes CASSVNCTDTQYF.